A single sample is the source of the 30 T cell receptor beta chains below, sequenced in a study of blood T cell repertoires in COVID-19 (dated by TCRdb to 2019 to 2021). Library generation was performed with the immunoSEQ multiplex PCR assay. TCRdb carries this immuneACCESS record with in-frame sequences only. Its versions omit some clonotypes, under half of them owing to an unresolved V gene in the studies checked, with the rest unexplained. This sample comprises 100,000 to 140,000 clones, around nine tenths of them detected only once. The top ten clonotypes cover less than 1.5% of the sample. The material sequenced was peripheral blood. The receptors were gathered from a woman in her 30s with acute or convalescent COVID-19.

CDR3 amino acids: CAWSSGSGERGTGELFF. The CDR3 coding sequence is TGTGCCTGGAGTTCTGGCTCGGGGGAGAGGGGAACCGGGGAGCTGTTTTTT. The chain joins TRBV30 to TRBJ2-2; possibly TRBD2 for D (6 bases). V shed 2 bases and J shed 5 bases, with 21 bases lying between them. The germline CDR1 and CDR2 sequences are GTSNPN and SVGIG (reference sequence). This CDR3 is built from 17 residues.

Written as DNA, the CDR3 is TGTGCCAGCAGTAAAACAGGAGAGGCTTTCTTT. This encodes CASSKTGEAFF. J is TRBJ1-1 and V is TRBV6-5; possibly TRBD1 for D (5 bases). Germline V gives CDR1 MNHEY, CDR2 SVGAGI. V lost 5 bases and J 11 bases, leaving 12 bases between the germline ends. CDR3 length: 11 amino acids.

This sequence joins TRBV30 and TRBJ1-2; unclear D gene. V was pared by 5 bases and J by 1 base, with 11 bases between. This CDR3 has 13 amino acids. The germline CDR1 and CDR2 sequences are GTSNPN and SVGIG (reference sequence). The CDR3 loop reads CAWGVRSNYGYTF. The CDR3 DNA sequence: TGTGCCTGGGGGGTACGTAGTAACTATGGCTACACCTTC.

This sequence joins TRBV4-1 and TRBJ1-1, with 9 bases identical to TRBD1. CDR1 is MGHRA and CDR2 is YSYEKL in the germline V gene. This CDR3 is built from 15 residues. Trimming took 4 bases from V and 2 from J; bases not matched to a gene: 5. The DNA of the CDR3 is TGCGCCAGCAGCCTAGGGACAGGGATAAACACTGAAGCTTTCTTT. Translation gives CASSLGTGINTEAFF.

V and J are TRBV9 and TRBJ2-5; 7 positions match TRBD2. The CDR3 is 13 residues long. V gave up 0 bases and J gave up 4 bases; unmatched junction bases: 0. Germline CDR1 reads SGDLS; CDR2 reads YYNGEE. CDR3 DNA sequence: TGTGCCAGCAGCGTAGGCGGGAGAGAGACCCAGTACTTC. It is translated as CASSVGGRETQYF.

Note on this clone: At one end, the junction sequence differs from germline, possibly due to a read error. The chain is built from TRBV7-7 and TRBJ2-5, with a possible D match to TRBD2 (6 bases). This CDR3 has 14 amino acids. Germline V gene data show CDR1 as SSHAT and CDR2 as FNYEAQ (reference sequence). CDR3 sequence: CASTEGTQQETQYF. The CDR3 DNA is TGTGCTAGCACAGAAGGGACTCAGCAAGAGACCCAGTACTTC. Combining the CDR3 with reference TRBV7-7 and TRBJ2-5 gives the whole variable domain GAGVSQSPRYKVTKRGQDVTLRCDPISSHATLYWYQQALGQGPEFLTYFNYEAQPDKSGLPSDRFSAERPEGSISTLTIQRTEQRDSAMYRCASTEGTQQETQYFGPGTRLLVL.

The chain combines TRBV4-2 with TRBJ2-7; 8 bases are a match to TRBD2. Germline V gives CDR1 LGHNA, CDR2 YNFKEQ. This CDR3 contains 15 residues. The ends lost 4 bases at V and 4 bases at J; junction bases unmatched: 9. CDR3 protein: CASSPYGGVQYEQYF. The CDR3 bases are TGTGCCAGCAGCCCGTACGGGGGGGTCCAGTACGAGCAGTACTTC.

This chain joins TRBV9 and TRBJ2-3; D might be TRBD1 (5 bases). The germline gives CDR1 SGDLS, CDR2 YYNGEE. Trimming took off 0 bases at V and 2 bases at J, with 10 bases between the two ends. This CDR3 spans 15 amino acids. The CDR3 sequence is CASSVVGLNTDTQYF. In nucleotides, the CDR3 is TGTGCCAGCAGCGTAGTGGGGCTAAACACAGATACGCAGTATTTT.

The chain employs TRBV4-3 and TRBJ1-3, with a tentative D call TRBD1 (5 bases). This CDR3 spans 16 amino acids. V lost 0 bases and J 4 bases, leaving 13 bases between the germline ends. Germline V CDR1 and CDR2: LGHNA, YSLEER. DNA of the CDR3: TGCGCCAGCAGCCAAGATCTTGGGGGGAAAGGAAACACCATATATTTT. This sequence encodes CASSQDLGGKGNTIYF.

This chain joins TRBV30 and TRBJ2-1, with TRBD2 matching 7 bases. Germline values: CDR1 GTSNPN, CDR2 SVGIG (reference sequence). The CDR3 loop spans 14 amino acids. Trimming cost V 3 bases and J 7 bases; bases outside gene matches: 9. CDR3 DNA sequence: TGTGCCTGGAGAGGCGGGGGAGTTCTGAATGAGCAGTTCTTC. Encoded protein: CAWRGGGVLNEQFF.

J is TRBJ2-3 and V is TRBV19; a possible D gene is TRBD2 (6 bases). The V end was cut by 3 bases, the J end by 1 base, with 8 bases between. CDR1 and CDR2 (germline): LNHDA, SQIVND (reference sequence). This CDR3 has 14 amino acids. The CDR3 loop reads CASSIPGGTDTQYF. CDR3 DNA: TGTGCCAGTAGTATTCCGGGAGGCACAGATACGCAGTATTTT.

The V and J genes are TRBV5-6 and TRBJ2-7, with TRBD1 matching over 9 bases. From germline, CDR1 is SGHDT and CDR2 YYEEEE. The CDR3 is made up of 14 amino acids. Trimming cost V 4 bases and J 2 bases; bases outside gene matches: 4. The DNA of the CDR3 is TGTGCCAGCAGCCCCGGGACAGGGACCTACGAGCAGTACTTC. Protein sequence: CASSPGTGTYEQYF.

The chain employs TRBV30 and TRBJ1-1; weak D call: TRBD1 (5 bases). This CDR3 spans 12 amino acids. Germline lookup yields CDR1 GTSNPN and CDR2 SVGIG (reference sequence). Trimming stripped 6 bases from V and 5 bases from J, with 13 bases between. This CDR3 is CACSPGGTEAFF. DNA for the CDR3: TGTGCCTGCTCACCGGGGGGGACTGAAGCTTTCTTT.

This sequence joins TRBV7-9 and TRBJ1-2, with D maybe TRBD1 (6 bases). Germline CDR1 reads SEHNR; CDR2 reads FQNEAQ (reference sequence). Trimming pared 3 bases from V and 2 bases from J, leaving 16 bases between. The CDR3 has 16 residues. This CDR3 reads CASSLAPGTQNYGYTF. In DNA form, the CDR3 reads TGTGCCAGCAGCTTGGCACCCGGGACACAGAACTATGGCTACACCTTC.

The V and J genes are TRBV7-2 and TRBJ2-7; 8 bases fit TRBD2. V lost 1 base to trimming and J lost 10 bases; unmatched junction nucleotides: 12. This CDR3 region has 15 residues. Germline V CDR1 and CDR2: SGHTA, FQGNSA. The chain's CDR3 is CASSLDSTSVRSQYF. Here the CDR3 DNA reads TGTGCCAGCAGCTTAGACTCGACTAGCGTCAGAAGTCAGTACTTC.

The rearrangement joins TRBV6-2 or TRBV6-3 to TRBJ2-3; maybe TRBD1 (6 bases). The CDR3 runs 18 residues. Germline CDR1 is MNHEY and CDR2 is SVGEGT. Trimming took 4 bases from V and 4 from J, leaving 24 bases between them. This CDR3 reads CASSFGVRRGKRADTQYF. CDR3 DNA: TGTGCCAGCAGTTTTGGGGTCCGAAGGGGGAAGAGGGCAGATACGCAGTATTTT.

The gene calls are TRBV24-1 and TRBJ2-3; maybe TRBD1 (6 bases). The CDR3 runs to 14 residues. Germline V CDR1 and CDR2: KGHDR, SFDVKD. V lost 3 bases, J lost 4 bases, and 10 bases lay in between. The CDR3 sequence: CATSDRSGADTQYF. Here the CDR3 DNA reads TGTGCCACCAGTGATCGCTCAGGGGCAGATACGCAGTATTTT.

The chain carries TRBV19 and TRBJ2-5; D is possibly TRBD1 (5 bases). Trimming cost V 1 base and J 5 bases, with 17 bases left between them. Looked up from germline, CDR1 is LNHDA and CDR2 is SQIVND (reference sequence). This CDR3 comprises 16 residues. CDR3 amino acids: CASSIVAGLVGETQYF. The CDR3 DNA reads TGTGCCAGTAGTATAGTAGCAGGGCTGGTCGGCGAGACCCAGTACTTC.

The genes are TRBV27 and TRBJ2-3; 10 positions match TRBD1. CDR1 is MNHEY, CDR2 SMNVEV, per germline (reference sequence). J lost 0 bases, V lost 2 bases, and 2 bases had no gene match. The CDR3 is 16 amino acids. This chain's CDR3 is CASSLRGQGSTDTQYF. The CDR3 nucleotides read TGTGCCAGCAGTTTACGGGGACAGGGGAGCACAGATACGCAGTATTTT.

The CDR3 DNA follows: TGTGCCAGCAGCGTAGGCGGGGATGGGGCCGGGGAGCTGTTTTTT. Its translation: CASSVGGDGAGELFF. This rearrangement joins TRBV9 to TRBJ2-2, with a possible D match to TRBD2 (6 bases). Germline V gives CDR1 SGDLS, CDR2 YYNGEE. This CDR3 has 15 amino acids. Trimming shortened V by 0 bases and J by 6 bases, and 12 bases separated the two germline ends.

V gene TRBV15 combines with J gene TRBJ1-2; D might be TRBD1 (6 bases). CDR1 and CDR2 from the germline V gene are LNHNV and YYDKDF (reference sequence). The CDR3 runs to 15 residues. V lost 6 bases and J lost 4, with 18 bases in between. The CDR3 here is CATSRSRGSLYGYTF. CDR3 nucleotides: TGTGCCACCAGTAGGTCCAGGGGCTCCCTCTATGGCTACACCTTC.

This clone was seen only a few times. This rearrangement joins TRBV10-1 to TRBJ2-1; the D gene is possibly TRBD1 (5 bases). This CDR3 region has 12 residues. CDR1 WNHNN and CDR2 SYGVQD come from the germline V gene (reference sequence). Deletions cut 4 bases from V and 9 bases from J, with 10 bases between. DNA of the CDR3: TGCGCCAGCAGTGTCCAGGGCGGTGAGCAGTTCTTC. Protein sequence: CASSVQGGEQFF.

The V gene is TRBV7-9, the J gene TRBJ2-2; the match to TRBD2 covers 7 bases. J was trimmed by 1 base and V by 5 bases; bases with no gene match: 4. This CDR3 is built from 15 residues. From germline, CDR1 is SEHNR and CDR2 FQNEAQ (reference sequence). CDR3 sequence: CASSVSGENTGELFF. In DNA, the CDR3 is TGTGCCAGCAGCGTAAGCGGGGAGAACACCGGGGAGCTGTTTTTT.

The rearrangement uses TRBV7-8 and TRBJ1-6; D might be TRBD1 (6 bases). The length of the CDR3 is 16 residues. The ends were cut back, 5 bases at V and 6 bases at J, with 17 bases in the middle. Germline V gene lookup returns CDR1 SGHVS and CDR2 FQNEAQ. The CDR3: CASSLTGGPGNSPLHF. For the CDR3, the DNA is TGTGCCAGCAGCCTCACCGGGGGGCCGGGTAATTCACCCCTCCACTTT.

This clone was picked up a small number of times. This rearrangement joins TRBV29-1 to TRBJ1-2; 12 nucleotides match TRBD1. Germline CDR1 and CDR2: SQVTM and ANQGSEA. The CDR3 runs 16 residues. V gave up 4 bases and J gave up 7 bases; unmatched junction bases: 13. The CDR3 loop is CSVGMRGTGGRGGYTF. CDR3 DNA: TGCAGCGTTGGAATGAGGGGGACAGGGGGCAGAGGTGGCTACACCTTC.

V and J are TRBV5-6 and TRBJ1-2; TRBD1 might be the D (6 bases). Germline assignment: CDR1 SGHDT and CDR2 YYEEEE. This CDR3 contains 15 residues. V lost 0 bases and J 5 bases, leaving 14 bases between the germline ends. CDR3 in DNA: TGTGCCAGCAGCTTGGGTGCAGGGGAGGGGTATGGCTACACCTTC. It is translated as CASSLGAGEGYGYTF. Supplemented by reference TRBV5-6 and TRBJ1-2, the full variable domain reads DAGVTQSPTHLIKTRGQQVTLRCSPKSGHDTVSWYQQALGQGPQFIFQYYEEEERQRGNFPDRFSGHQFPNYSSELNVNALLLGDSALYLCASSLGAGEGYGYTFGSGTRLTVV.

This chain connects TRBV29-1 to TRBJ2-5, with 9 nucleotides matching TRBD2. V gave up 5 bases and J gave up 5 bases; unmatched junction bases: 3. The CDR3 contains 12 residues. Germline values: CDR1 SQVTM, CDR2 ANQGSEA. The CDR3 loop reads CSVNSGSETQYF. CDR3 DNA sequence: TGCAGCGTTAATAGCGGGAGTGAGACCCAGTACTTC. Full variable domain (rest looked up from reference TRBV29-1 and TRBJ2-5): SAVISQKPSRDICQRGTSLTIQCQVDSQVTMMFWYRQQPGQSLTLIATANQGSEATYESGFVIDKFPISRPNLTFSTLTVSNMSPEDSSIYLCSVNSGSETQYFGPGTRLLVL.

The chain links TRBV11-2 to TRBJ2-7; D is unresolved. Trimming took off 1 base at V and 2 bases at J, with 15 bases between the two ends. CDR3 size: 16 residues. Germline V gene sequence: CDR1 SGHAT, CDR2 FQNNGV. This chain's CDR3 is CASSLVGVVSAYEQYF. CDR3 nucleotide sequence: TGTGCCAGCAGCTTAGTAGGAGTCGTTTCCGCCTACGAGCAGTACTTC.

V is TRBV7-3 and J is TRBJ2-4; D is perhaps TRBD2 (6 bases). Germline V gives CDR1 SGHTA, CDR2 FQGTGA. Between the trimmed V and J ends, which lost 4 bases and 8 bases, there was a span of 12 bases. The CDR3 is made up of 13 amino acids. The CDR3: CASSSPGSDIQYF. The CDR3 region has the DNA TGTGCCAGCAGCTCACCCGGGAGTGACATTCAGTACTTC.

V usage is TRBV27 and J usage is TRBJ2-1, with a weak D call TRBD1 (6 bases). The CDR3 runs to 14 residues. Trimming cost V 7 bases and J 2 bases, with 12 bases left between them. Germline CDR1 is MNHEY and CDR2 is SMNVEV (reference sequence). The CDR3 DNA reads as TGTGCCAGCAATAGGGGGACCCCCTACAATGAGCAGTTCTTC. Amino acids: CASNRGTPYNEQFF.